What follows describes a single TCR beta chain. This specimen belongs to a study of blood T cell repertoires in COVID-19. TCRdb's copy holds only in-frame clones and misses some; the assay was immunoSEQ multiplex PCR. The sample yields tens of thousands of clones, about 90% seen once. Germline V CDR1 and CDR2: LGHDT, YNNKEL (reference sequence). With V trimmed by 8 bases and J by 8 bases, 9 bases remained unmatched. The CDR3 runs 13 residues. The chain carries TRBV3-1 (or the pseudogene TRBV3-2) and TRBJ1-2; TRBD1 agrees at 9 bases. The TCR sequence derives from a man in his 60s with acute or convalescent COVID-19. Sequenced input: peripheral blood. DNA for the CDR3: TGTGCCAGCCACGACAGGGGGGATCGGGGCTACACCTTC. Protein: CASHDRGDRGYTF.